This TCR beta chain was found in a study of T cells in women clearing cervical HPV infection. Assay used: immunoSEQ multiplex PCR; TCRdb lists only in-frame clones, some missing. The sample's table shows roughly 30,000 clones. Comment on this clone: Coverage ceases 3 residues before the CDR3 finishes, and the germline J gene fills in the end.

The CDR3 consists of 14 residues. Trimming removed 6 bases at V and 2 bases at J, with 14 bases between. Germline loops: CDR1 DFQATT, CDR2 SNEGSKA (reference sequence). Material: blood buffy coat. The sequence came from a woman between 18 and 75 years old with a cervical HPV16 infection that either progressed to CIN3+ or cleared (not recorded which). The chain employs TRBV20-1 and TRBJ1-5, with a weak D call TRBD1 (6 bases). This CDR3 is CSARSGEGNQPQHF. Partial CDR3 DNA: TGCAGTGCCCGGTCAGGGGAGGGCAATCAGCCC.